These 3 T cell receptor beta chains originate from one sample sequenced in a study of T cells expressing NK-cell markers. TCRdb reworked the 5' RACE reads into one entry per CDR3 protein, no DNA. This sample's table reports 450,000 to 600,000 distinct CDR3 sequences. The sequenced material came from blood T cells: a sorted CD56 or NKG2C T cell subset, CD4+ or CD8+ T cells, or bulk PBMC T cells (not recorded which). The receptors originated from a man aged 18 to 29 in good health.

The chain has TRBV25-1 and TRBJ2-3; TCRdb names TRBD2, which stays unverified in the absence of DNA. Germline lookup yields CDR1 MGHDK and CDR2 SYGVNS. CDR3 length equals 13 residues. The CDR3 is CASSPGTSVTQYF.

The chain has TRBV3-1 and TRBJ2-1. CDR3 size: 11 residues. Germline values: CDR1 LGHDT, CDR2 YNNKEL (reference sequence). The CDR3 sequence: CASSQEYSLFF.

The chain recombines TRBV11-2 with TRBJ1-3. There are 15 residues in the CDR3. Germline lookup yields CDR1 SGHAT and CDR2 FQNNGV. The CDR3 loop is CASSLVHSTGNTIYF.